The rows below give T cell receptor beta chains drawn from one sample of a study of shared clonotypes between healthy human individuals. Clones were sequenced by immunoSEQ multiplex PCR, and TCRdb holds only the in-frame ones, with some missing. This sample has some 2.4 million clones, with roughly 93% found just once. Input material: naive CD4+ T cells from PBMCs. The receptors were gathered from a young man in good health. Some clones in this sample may be carry-over from other donors' samples. CDR3s include the opening cysteine and the closing phenylalanine or tryptophan. D genes are given only for firm matches. Clone size is shown for a subset of rows, as once, few, many or a class of expanded clone.

DNA,CDR3,D,V,J,size
TGCAGCGTCCTCGGGGGAAAAAGAGTAGGCACAGATACGCAGTATTTT,CSVLGGKRVGTDTQYF,-,TRBV29-1,TRBJ2-3,-
TGTGCCAGCAGCCCGGCGGCGTCGGGCACTGAAGCTTTCTTT,CASSPAASGTEAFF,-,TRBV5-8,TRBJ1-1,-
TGTGCCAGCAGCAGAGCGGACTCCCGACTGTCTAACTATGGCTACACCTTC,CASSRADSRLSNYGYTF,-,TRBV5-6,TRBJ1-2,-
TGTGCCAGCAGCCTGGAAGGACTAGCGTCCTACGAGCAGTACTTC,CASSLEGLASYEQYF,TRBD2,TRBV5-4,TRBJ2-7,-
TGTGCCAGCACCCCGGACAGGGGGCTTACTGAAGCTTTCTTT,CASTPDRGLTEAFF,TRBD1,TRBV6-1,TRBJ1-1,once
TGTGCCAGCTCACCCTCGGGACAGGGATACGGTGGGTTT,CASSPSGQGYGGF,TRBD1,TRBV18,TRBJ1-1,-
TGTGCCAGCAGCCCAACAGGCAGGGTGGTGACAGATACGCAGTATTTT,CASSPTGRVVTDTQYF,-,TRBV9,TRBJ2-3,-
TGTGCCAGCAATTCGCACTCTGGGGCCAACGTCCTGACTTTC,CASNSHSGANVLTF,-,TRBV27,TRBJ2-6,-
TGTGCCAGCAGCCCCTCCGGGACTAGGAGCCCCGGGACGCAGTATTTT,CASSPSGTRSPGTQYF,TRBD2,TRBV7-3,TRBJ2-3,-
TGCGCCAGCAGCCCGCCAGTCGGGCGAGGGACTGAAGCTTTCTTT,CASSPPVGRGTEAFF,-,TRBV4-1,TRBJ1-1,-
TGTGCCAGCAGCCCCGACGGGGGAGGGGGCTACACCTTC,CASSPDGGGGYTF,-,TRBV9,TRBJ1-2,once
TGTGCCAGCAGCTTATCTCTTCTAACTAACTATGGCTACACCTTC,CASSLSLLTNYGYTF,-,TRBV7-9,TRBJ1-2,-
TGTGCCAGCAGTTTATGGGGTTTAGCGGGAGAAAAGACCGGGGAGCTGTTTTTT,CASSLWGLAGEKTGELFF,TRBD2,TRBV28,TRBJ2-2,-
TGTGCCAGTAGTATAGGCCCTCTTAGAGGGACTGAAGCTTTCTTT,CASSIGPLRGTEAFF,-,TRBV19,TRBJ1-1,-
TGTGCCAGTAGACCCCGCTGGGGAACTAATGAAAAACTGTTTTTT,CASRPRWGTNEKLFF,-,TRBV19,TRBJ1-4,-